What follows is one T cell receptor beta chain and its context. This specimen belongs to a study of OX40 agonist ivuxolimab in advanced cancers. Study overall: Ivuxolimab, an antibody that agonizes OX40 (CD134), was administered to the patients. Eligibility rules accepted prior anti-PD-1, anti-PD-L1 or anti-CTLA-4 therapy, and roughly 42% had some. Enrolled patients in dose escalation had cancers that were hepatocellular carcinoma, melanoma, renal cell or head and neck cancer.

V lost 0 bases to trimming and J lost 0 bases, with 15 bases between them. The CDR3 spans 18 residues. Germline V CDR1 and CDR2: LNHNV, YYDKDF (reference sequence). Clones were sequenced by immunoSEQ multiplex PCR, and TCRdb holds only the in-frame ones, with some missing. The data contain some 140,000 clones, 90% to 95% of them singletons. The TCR was taken from an adult with an advanced solid tumor such as melanoma, head and neck, liver or kidney cancer. Sequencing was performed on CD4+ or CD8+ T cells sorted from blood, taken in a trial of the OX40 agonist ivuxolimab. V gene TRBV15 combines with J gene TRBJ1-5; no clear D gene. CDR3 bases: TGTGCCACCAGCAGAGATAGGAGGATCCAATATAGCAATCAGCCCCAGCATTTT. Amino acid sequence: CATSRDRRIQYSNQPQHF.